The 6 T cell receptor beta chains in this list originate from one sample, sequenced in a study of PD-1 blockade in classical Hodgkin lymphoma. Here immunoSEQ multiplex PCR was the method, and the copy in TCRdb shows in-frame clones only, minus some. This sample has more than 50,000 clones; around 75% occur once, and the top ten carry over 7.5%. Every patient experienced relapse after autologous stem cell transplantation, and brentuximab vedotin exposure varied. Here the sequenced sample was peripheral blood mononuclear cells (PBMCs), taken before the second cycle of nivolumab. All receptors derive from a human donor with classical Hodgkin lymphoma.

This rearrangement joins TRBV5-1 to TRBJ2-7, with 7 bases fitting TRBD1. There are 14 residues in the CDR3. In germline, CDR1 is SGHRS, CDR2 YFSETQ. V dropped 1 base and J dropped 3; count of bases not matched to a gene: 4. The CDR3 nucleotides are TGCGCCAGCAGCTTGACAGGGGTAATCTACGAGCAGTACTTC. Protein: CASSLTGVIYEQYF.

CDR3 protein: CASSKTGETNEKLFF. The CDR3 coding sequence is TGTGCCAGCAGTAAAACAGGGGAGACTAATGAAAAACTGTTTTTT. The chain has TRBV28 and TRBJ1-4, with 7 bases fitting TRBD1. The CDR3 loop spans 15 amino acids. Trimming took 5 bases from V and 2 from J; bases not matched to a gene: 5. Germline V gives CDR1 MDHEN, CDR2 SYDVKM.

J is TRBJ1-2 and V is TRBV30; maybe TRBD1 (5 bases). Trimming shortened V by 3 bases and J by 8 bases, and 16 bases separated the two germline ends. The CDR3 loop spans 13 amino acids. The germline V gene has CDR1 GTSNPN and CDR2 SVGIG (reference sequence). The CDR3 region has the DNA TGTGCCTGGAGCTCGGGGGTACGCGGAGGCTACACCTTC. Protein: CAWSSGVRGGYTF.

This chain uses TRBV19 with TRBJ1-3; D remains unclear. The germline V gene has CDR1 LNHDA and CDR2 SQIVND (reference sequence). The CDR3 is made up of 12 amino acids. V was trimmed by 3 bases and J by 0 bases, leaving 0 bases between them. The CDR3, as DNA: TGTGCCAGTAGTATCTCTGGAAACACCATATATTTT. Translating gives CASSISGNTIYF.

The chain uses TRBV27 and TRBJ2-6; TRBD2 might be the D (5 bases). Germline loops: CDR1 MNHEY, CDR2 SMNVEV (reference sequence). The CDR3 sequence is 15 residues long. Trimming pared 4 bases from V and 0 bases from J, leaving 7 bases between. The DNA for the CDR3 is TGTGCCAGCAGTTACGGGGTCTCTGGGGCCAACGTCCTGACTTTC. Translated, it gives CASSYGVSGANVLTF.

A note on this clone: Other nucleotide sequences in the sample specify the same CDR3. The chain combines TRBV9 with TRBJ2-2; weak D call: TRBD1 (5 bases). V lost 0 bases, J lost 3 bases, and 6 bases lay in between. This CDR3 contains 14 residues. The germline V gene encodes CDR1 SGDLS and CDR2 YYNGEE. CDR3 residues: CASSVGGDTGELFF. The CDR3 coding sequence is TGTGCCAGCAGCGTAGGGGGCGACACCGGGGAGCTGTTTTTT.